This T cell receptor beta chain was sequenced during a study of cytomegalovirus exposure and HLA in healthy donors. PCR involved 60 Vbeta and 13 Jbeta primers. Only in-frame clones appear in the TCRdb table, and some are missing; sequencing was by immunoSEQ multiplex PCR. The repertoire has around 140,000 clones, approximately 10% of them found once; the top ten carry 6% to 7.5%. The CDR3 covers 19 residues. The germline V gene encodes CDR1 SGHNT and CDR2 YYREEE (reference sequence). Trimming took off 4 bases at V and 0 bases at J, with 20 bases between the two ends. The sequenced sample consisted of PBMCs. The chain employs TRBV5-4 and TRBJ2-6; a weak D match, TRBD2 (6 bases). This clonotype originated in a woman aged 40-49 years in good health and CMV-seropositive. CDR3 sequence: CASSARGGVQGSGANVLTF. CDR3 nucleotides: TGTGCCAGCAGCGCCCGGGGCGGGGTCCAGGGCTCTGGGGCCAACGTCCTGACTTTC.